The 4 T cell receptor beta chains presented below share a single source sample, sequenced in a study of siplizumab effects on memory and regulatory T cells. The table came from immunoSEQ multiplex PCR; TCRdb's copy has only in-frame clones and leaves some out. Found here are some 100,000 clones, 75% to 95% of them singletons; the top ten hold approximately 2.7%. Sequencing was performed on CD4+ T cells sorted from blood. The source is a human donor in good health. Some clones in this sample may be carry-over from other donors' samples.

The CDR3 region has the DNA TGTGCCAGCAGGGTTACTGTCAGCACTGAAGCTTTCTTT. As protein: CASRVTVSTEAFF. The rearrangement joins TRBV2 to TRBJ1-1; no clear D gene. The CDR3 totals 13 residues. Deletions cut 6 bases from V and 4 bases from J, with 12 bases between. Germline V CDR1 and CDR2: SNHLY, FYNNEI.

The rearrangement uses TRBV6-4 and TRBJ2-2, with D possibly TRBD2 on 5 matching bases. V was cut by 4 bases and J by 0 bases, with 9 bases left in between. The CDR3 covers 15 residues. The germline gives CDR1 MRHNA, CDR2 SNTAGT. In DNA, the CDR3 is TGTGCCAGCAGTGCCGACTACGCGAACACCGGGGAGCTGTTTTTT. It yields the protein CASSADYANTGELFF.

The chain employs TRBV5-1 and TRBJ2-5, with TRBD1 as a possible D gene (6 bases). CDR1 is SGHRS, CDR2 YFSETQ, per germline. The CDR3 is made up of 14 amino acids. Deletions cut 2 bases from V and 5 bases from J, with 13 bases between. CDR3 loop: CASSFGRGAETQYF. As DNA, the CDR3 is TGCGCCAGCAGCTTTGGCAGGGGAGCTGAGACCCAGTACTTC.

Only one count was recorded for this clone. The V gene is TRBV4-1, the J gene TRBJ1-5, with D hard to call. The germline CDR1 and CDR2 sequences are MGHRA and YSYEKL. V was shortened by 3 bases and J by 4 bases, with 13 bases between the two germline ends. This CDR3 region has 15 residues. The CDR3: CASSHGRGGNQPQHF. Here the CDR3 DNA reads TGCGCCAGCAGCCACGGACGCGGAGGGAATCAGCCCCAGCATTTT.